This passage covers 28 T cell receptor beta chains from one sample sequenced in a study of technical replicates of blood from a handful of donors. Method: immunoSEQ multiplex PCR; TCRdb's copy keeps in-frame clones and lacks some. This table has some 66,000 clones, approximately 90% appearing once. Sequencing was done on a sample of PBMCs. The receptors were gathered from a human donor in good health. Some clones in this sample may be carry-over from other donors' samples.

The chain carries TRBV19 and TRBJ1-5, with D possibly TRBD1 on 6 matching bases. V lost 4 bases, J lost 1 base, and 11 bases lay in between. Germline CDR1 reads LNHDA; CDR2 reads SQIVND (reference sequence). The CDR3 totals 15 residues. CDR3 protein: CASSTTGYSNQPQHF. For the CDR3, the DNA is TGTGCCAGTAGTACTACAGGGTACAGCAATCAGCCCCAGCATTTT. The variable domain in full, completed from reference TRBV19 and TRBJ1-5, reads DGGITQSPKYLFRKEGQNVTLSCEQNLNHDAMYWYRQDPGQGLRLIYYSQIVNDFQKGDIAEGYSVSREKKESFPLTVTSAQKNPTAFYLCASSTTGYSNQPQHFGDGTRLSIL.

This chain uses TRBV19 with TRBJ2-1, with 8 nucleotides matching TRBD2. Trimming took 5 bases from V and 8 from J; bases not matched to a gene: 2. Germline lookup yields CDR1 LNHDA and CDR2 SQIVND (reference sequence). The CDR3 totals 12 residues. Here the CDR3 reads CASSSRGDEQFF. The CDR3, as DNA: TGTGCCAGTAGTTCGCGGGGGGATGAGCAGTTCTTC.

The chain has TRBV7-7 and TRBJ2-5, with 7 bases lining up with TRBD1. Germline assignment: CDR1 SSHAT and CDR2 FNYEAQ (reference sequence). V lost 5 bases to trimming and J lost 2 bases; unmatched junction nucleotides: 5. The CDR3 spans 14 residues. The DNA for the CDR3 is TGTGCCAGCAGCCCCGGGACAGATCAAGAGACCCAGTACTTC. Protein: CASSPGTDQETQYF.

As DNA, the CDR3 is TGTGCCAGCAGCTACATGTTAGCGGGCCTCTACGAGCAGTACTTC. It specifies CASSYMLAGLYEQYF. The rearrangement links TRBV7-2 to TRBJ2-7; 7 nucleotides line up with TRBD2. CDR3 length: 15 amino acids. After removal of 4 bases from V and 3 bases from J, the junction contained 9 bases not matched to a gene. Germline CDR1 reads SGHTA; CDR2 reads FQGNSA.

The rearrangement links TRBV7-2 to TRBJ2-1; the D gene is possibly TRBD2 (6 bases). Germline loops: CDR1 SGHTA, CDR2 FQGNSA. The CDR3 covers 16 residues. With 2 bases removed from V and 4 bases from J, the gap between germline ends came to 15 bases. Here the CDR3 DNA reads TGTGCCAGCAGCTTAACCCCTGGGACTGGGTACAATGAGCAGTTCTTC. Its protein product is CASSLTPGTGYNEQFF. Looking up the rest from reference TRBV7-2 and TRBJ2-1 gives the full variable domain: GAGVSQSPSNKVTEKGKDVELRCDPISGHTALYWYRQSLGQGLEFLIYFQGNSAPDKSGLPSDRFSAERTGGSVSTLTIQRTQQEDSAVYLCASSLTPGTGYNEQFFGPGTRLTVL.

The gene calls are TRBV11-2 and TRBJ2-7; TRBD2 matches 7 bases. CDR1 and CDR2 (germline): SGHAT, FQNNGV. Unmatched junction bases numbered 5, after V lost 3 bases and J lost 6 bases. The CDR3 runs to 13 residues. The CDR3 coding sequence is TGTGCCAGCAGCTTCCAACGACTAGCCGAGCAGTACTTC. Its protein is CASSFQRLAEQYF.

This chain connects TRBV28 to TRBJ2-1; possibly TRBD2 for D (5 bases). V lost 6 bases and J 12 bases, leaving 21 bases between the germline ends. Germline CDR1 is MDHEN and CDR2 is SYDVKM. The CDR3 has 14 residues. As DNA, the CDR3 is TGTGCCAGCAGGCCGCAAGACCCGGGGTTTAGGCAGTTCTTC. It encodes CASRPQDPGFRQFF.

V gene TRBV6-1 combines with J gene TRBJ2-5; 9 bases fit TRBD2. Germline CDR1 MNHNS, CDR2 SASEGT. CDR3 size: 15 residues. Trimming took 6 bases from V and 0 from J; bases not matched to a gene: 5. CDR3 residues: CASRPTSGYQETQYF. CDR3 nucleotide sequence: TGTGCCAGCAGGCCTACTAGCGGGTACCAAGAGACCCAGTACTTC.

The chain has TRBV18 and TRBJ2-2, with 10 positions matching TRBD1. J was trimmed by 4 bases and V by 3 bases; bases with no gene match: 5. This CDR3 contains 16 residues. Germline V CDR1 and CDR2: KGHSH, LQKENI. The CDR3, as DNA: TGTGCCAGCTCACCCCGGGACAGGGGTGCCACCGGGGAGCTGTTTTTT. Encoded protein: CASSPRDRGATGELFF.

The CDR3 reads CASSLIGASGAGELFF. CDR3 coding DNA: TGTGCCAGCAGCTTAATAGGGGCTAGCGGGGCCGGGGAGCTGTTTTTT. This chain joins TRBV7-3 and TRBJ2-2; 9 bases map to TRBD2. CDR3 length equals 16 residues. Germline values: CDR1 SGHTA, CDR2 FQGTGA. With V trimmed by 1 base and J by 6 bases, 6 bases remained unmatched.

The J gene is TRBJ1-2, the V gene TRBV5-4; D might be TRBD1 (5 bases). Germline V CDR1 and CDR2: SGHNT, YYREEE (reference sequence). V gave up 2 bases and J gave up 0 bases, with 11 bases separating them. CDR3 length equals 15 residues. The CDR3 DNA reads TGTGCCAGCAGCTTTACTCAGACAGCTAACTATGGCTACACCTTC. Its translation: CASSFTQTANYGYTF.

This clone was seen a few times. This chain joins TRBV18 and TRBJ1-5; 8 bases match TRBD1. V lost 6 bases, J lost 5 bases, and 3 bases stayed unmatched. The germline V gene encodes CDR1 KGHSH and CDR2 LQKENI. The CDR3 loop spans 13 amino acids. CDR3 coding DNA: TGTGCCAGCTCGGACAGGGTCGATCAGCCCCAGCATTTT. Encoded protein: CASSDRVDQPQHF. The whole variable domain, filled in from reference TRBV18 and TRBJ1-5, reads NAGVMQNPRHLVRRRGQEARLRCSPMKGHSHVYWYRQLPEEGLKFMVYLQKENIIDESGMPKERFSAEFPKEGPSILRIQQVVRGDSAAYFCASSDRVDQPQHFGDGTRLSIL.

CDR3 sequence (DNA): TGTGCCAGCAGCGTAGGTGGCCTCACGGAGACCCAGTACTTC. Translated, it gives CASSVGGLTETQYF. This chain links TRBV9 with TRBJ2-5; no reliable D call. CDR3 size: 14 residues. Germline values: CDR1 SGDLS, CDR2 YYNGEE. Between the trimmed V and J ends, which lost 0 bases and 5 bases, there was a span of 11 bases.

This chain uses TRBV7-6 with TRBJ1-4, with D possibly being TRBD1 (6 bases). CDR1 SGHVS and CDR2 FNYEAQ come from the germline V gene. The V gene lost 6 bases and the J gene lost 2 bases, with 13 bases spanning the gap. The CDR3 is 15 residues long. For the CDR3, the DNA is TGTGCCAGCAGGCCTACAGGGACCACTAATGAAAAACTGTTTTTT. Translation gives CASRPTGTTNEKLFF.

DNA of the CDR3: TGTGCCAGCAGCTCGGGACTGCGGAGCTCCTACGAGCAGTACTTC. Its translation: CASSSGLRSSYEQYF. The J gene is TRBJ2-7, the V gene TRBV7-2; D possibly corresponds to TRBD2 (6 bases). CDR1 and CDR2 (germline): SGHTA, FQGNSA. V was cut by 4 bases and J by 0 bases, with 13 bases left in between. The CDR3 length is 15 residues.

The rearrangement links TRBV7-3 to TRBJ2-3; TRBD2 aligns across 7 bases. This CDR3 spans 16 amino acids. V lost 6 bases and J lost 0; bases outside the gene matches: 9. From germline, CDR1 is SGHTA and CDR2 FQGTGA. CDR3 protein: CASRATAGVSTDTQYF. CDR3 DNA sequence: TGTGCCAGCAGAGCGACCGCGGGGGTTAGCACAGATACGCAGTATTTT.

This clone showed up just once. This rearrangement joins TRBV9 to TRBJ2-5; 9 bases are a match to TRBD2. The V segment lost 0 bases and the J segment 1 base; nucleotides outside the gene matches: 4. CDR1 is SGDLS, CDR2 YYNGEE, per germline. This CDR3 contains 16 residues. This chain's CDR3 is CASSVAGGGAQETQYF. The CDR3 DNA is TGTGCCAGCAGCGTAGCTGGCGGGGGGGCCCAAGAGACCCAGTACTTC.

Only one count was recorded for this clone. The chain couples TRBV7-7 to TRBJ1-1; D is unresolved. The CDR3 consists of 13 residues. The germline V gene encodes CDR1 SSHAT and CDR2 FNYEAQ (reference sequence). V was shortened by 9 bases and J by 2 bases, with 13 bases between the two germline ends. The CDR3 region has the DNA TGTGCCAGGACACTGAACAATAACACTGAAGCTTTCTTT. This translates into CARTLNNNTEAFF. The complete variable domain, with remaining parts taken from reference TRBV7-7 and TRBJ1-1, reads GAGVSQSPRYKVTKRGQDVTLRCDPISSHATLYWYQQALGQGPEFLTYFNYEAQPDKSGLPSDRFSAERPEGSISTLTIQRTEQRDSAMYRCARTLNNNTEAFFGQGTRLTVV.

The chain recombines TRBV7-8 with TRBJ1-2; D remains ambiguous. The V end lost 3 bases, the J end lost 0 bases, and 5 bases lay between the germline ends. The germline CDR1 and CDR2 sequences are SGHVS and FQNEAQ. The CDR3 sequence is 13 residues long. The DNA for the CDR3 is TGTGCCAGCAGCTTGTACACTAACTATGGCTACACCTTC. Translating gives CASSLYTNYGYTF.

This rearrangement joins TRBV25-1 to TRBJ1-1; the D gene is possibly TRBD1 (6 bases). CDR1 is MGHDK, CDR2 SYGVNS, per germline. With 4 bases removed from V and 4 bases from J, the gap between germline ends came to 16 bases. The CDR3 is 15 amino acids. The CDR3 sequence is CASSGQTGKGTEAFF. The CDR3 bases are TGTGCCAGCAGTGGGCAAACAGGGAAAGGCACTGAAGCTTTCTTT. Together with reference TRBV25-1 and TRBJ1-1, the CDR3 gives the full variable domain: EADIYQTPRYLVIGTGKKITLECSQTMGHDKMYWYQQDPGMELHLIHYSYGVNSTEKGDLSSESTVSRIRTEHFPLTLESARPSHTSQYLCASSGQTGKGTEAFFGQGTRLTVV.

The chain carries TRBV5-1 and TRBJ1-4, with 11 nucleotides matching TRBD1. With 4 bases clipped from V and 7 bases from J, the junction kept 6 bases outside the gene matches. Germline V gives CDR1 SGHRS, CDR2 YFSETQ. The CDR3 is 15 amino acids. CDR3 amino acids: CASSLWTGGGEKLFF. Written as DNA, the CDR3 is TGCGCCAGCAGCCTATGGACAGGGGGCGGTGAAAAACTGTTTTTT.

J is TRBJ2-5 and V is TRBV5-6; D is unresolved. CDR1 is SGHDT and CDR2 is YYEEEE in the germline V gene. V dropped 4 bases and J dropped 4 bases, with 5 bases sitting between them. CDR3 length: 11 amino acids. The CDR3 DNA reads TGTGCCAGCAGCCAACTAGAGACCCAGTACTTC. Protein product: CASSQLETQYF.

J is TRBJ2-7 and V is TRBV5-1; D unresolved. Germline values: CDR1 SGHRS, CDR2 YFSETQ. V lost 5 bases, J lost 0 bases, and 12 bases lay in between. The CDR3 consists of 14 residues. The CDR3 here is CASSTDTPSYEQYF. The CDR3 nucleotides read TGCGCCAGCAGTACCGACACCCCCTCCTACGAGCAGTACTTC.

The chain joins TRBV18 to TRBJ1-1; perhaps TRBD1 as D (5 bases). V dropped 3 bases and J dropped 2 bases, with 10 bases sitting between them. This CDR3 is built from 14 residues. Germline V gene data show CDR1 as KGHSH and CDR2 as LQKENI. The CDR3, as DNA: TGTGCCAGCTCACCCGTCGGGGGTAACACTGAAGCTTTCTTT. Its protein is CASSPVGGNTEAFF.

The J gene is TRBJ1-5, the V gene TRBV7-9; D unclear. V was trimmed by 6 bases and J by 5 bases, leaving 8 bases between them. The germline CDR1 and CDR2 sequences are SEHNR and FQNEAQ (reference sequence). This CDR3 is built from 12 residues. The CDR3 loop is CASSFHYQPQHF. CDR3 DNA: TGTGCCAGCAGTTTCCATTATCAGCCCCAGCATTTT.

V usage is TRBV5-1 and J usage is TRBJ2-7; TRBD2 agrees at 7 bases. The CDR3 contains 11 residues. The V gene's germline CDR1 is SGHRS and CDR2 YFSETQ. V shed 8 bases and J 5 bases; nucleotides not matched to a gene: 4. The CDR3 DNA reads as TGCGCCAGGGGGGGGGTCAACGAGCAGTACTTC. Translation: CARGGVNEQYF. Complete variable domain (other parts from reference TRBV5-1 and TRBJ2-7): KAGVTQTPRYLIKTRGQQVTLSCSPISGHRSVSWYQQTPGQGLQFLFEYFSETQRNKGNFPGRFSGRQFSNSRSEMNVSTLELGDSALYLCARGGVNEQYFGPGTRLTVT.

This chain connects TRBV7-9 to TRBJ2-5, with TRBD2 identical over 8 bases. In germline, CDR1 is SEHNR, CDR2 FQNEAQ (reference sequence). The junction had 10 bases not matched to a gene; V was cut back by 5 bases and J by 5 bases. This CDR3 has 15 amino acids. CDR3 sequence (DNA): TGTGCCAGCAGCCCTCTAGCGGGTTCGGGGGAGACCCAGTACTTC. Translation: CASSPLAGSGETQYF.

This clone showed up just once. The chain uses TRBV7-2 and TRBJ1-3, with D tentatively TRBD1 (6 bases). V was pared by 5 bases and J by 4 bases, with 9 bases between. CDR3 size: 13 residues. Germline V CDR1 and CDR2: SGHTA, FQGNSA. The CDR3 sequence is CASSPRGGNTIYF. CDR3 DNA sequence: TGTGCCAGCAGCCCGAGGGGGGGAAACACCATATATTTT.